This entry lists 7 T cell receptor beta chains sequenced from one sample in a study of T cells in Graves' hyperthyroidism and ophthalmopathy. RNA transcripts yielded amplified TCR beta CDR3 regions. TCR CDR3 regions were first amplified by RT-PCR with HTBI primers. TCRdb redid the calling of the multiplex PCR reads with MiXCR, one entry per CDR3 protein. The profile shows hundreds of thousands of distinct CDR3 sequences, over 20% of them singletons. Sequenced: blood. The receptors shown here come from a man aged 25 to 40 with Graves' ophthalmopathy.

In the case of this clonotype: A read error may produce the germline difference seen at one junction end. V and J are TRBV7-7 and TRBJ2-5; no clear D gene. Germline lookup yields CDR1 SSHAT and CDR2 FNYEAQ (reference sequence). There are 15 residues in the CDR3. As DNA, the CDR3 is TGTGCTAGCAGCCTCCAGCGTCTGGGTGGAGAGACCCAGTACTTC. Amino acid sequence: CASSLQRLGGETQYF.

The chain combines TRBV5-1 with TRBJ2-2, with 8 bases identical to TRBD1. Looked up from germline, CDR1 is SGHRS and CDR2 is YFSETQ. The CDR3 is 14 amino acids. Unmatched junction bases numbered 5, after V lost 3 bases and J lost 7 bases. Here the CDR3 reads CASSSRTGSGELFF. The CDR3 coding sequence is TGCGCCAGCAGCTCCCGGACAGGGAGCGGGGAGCTGTTTTTT.

The chain couples TRBV30 to TRBJ2-1, with TRBD2 identical over 11 bases. J lost 7 bases, V lost 0 bases, and 11 bases had no gene match. The germline V gene has CDR1 GTSNPN and CDR2 SVGIG (reference sequence). CDR3 length equals 17 residues. CDR3 coding DNA: TGTGCCTGGAGTGTACCCTTTACTAGCGGGAGAGGTAATGAGCAGTTCTTC. It encodes CAWSVPFTSGRGNEQFF.

This chain links TRBV5-6 with TRBJ1-1, with a possible D match to TRBD1 (5 bases). V was trimmed by 1 base and J by 4 bases, leaving 8 bases between them. This CDR3 spans 13 amino acids. Germline values: CDR1 SGHDT, CDR2 YYEEEE. CDR3 in amino acids: CASSLSGPTEAFF. DNA of the CDR3: TGTGCCAGCAGCTTGTCAGGGCCCACTGAAGCTTTCTTT.

Many counts were recorded for this clonotype. The chain carries TRBV5-1 and TRBJ2-7; D is possibly TRBD2 (6 bases). This CDR3 contains 13 residues. Trimming shortened V by 0 bases and J by 6 bases, and 10 bases separated the two germline ends. Germline-derived CDR1 and CDR2 are SGHRS and YFSETQ. The CDR3 DNA follows: TGCGCCAGCAGCTTGGTTGGAGGGCGCGAGCAGTACTTC. This gives the protein CASSLVGGREQYF. Variable domain in full (rest from reference TRBV5-1 and TRBJ2-7): KAGVTQTPRYLIKTRGQQVTLSCSPISGHRSVSWYQQTPGQGLQFLFEYFSETQRNKGNFPGRFSGRQFSNSRSEMNVSTLELGDSALYLCASSLVGGREQYFGPGTRLTVT.

This clonotype has at least ten counts. The chain couples TRBV28 to TRBJ1-1, with TRBD1 as a possible D gene (5 bases). This CDR3 is built from 15 residues. V shed 1 base and J shed 5 bases, with 14 bases lying between them. The germline V gene has CDR1 MDHEN and CDR2 SYDVKM. The CDR3 DNA follows: TGTGCCAGCAGTTTATCCGACAGACGGGAGACTGAAGCTTTCTTT. Its protein is CASSLSDRRETEAFF.

This clonotype was detected a few times. The gene calls are TRBV10-1 and TRBJ2-7; the D gene is possibly TRBD2 (7 bases). The DNA end favors TRBJ2-1, so the J call may be wrong. The length of the CDR3 is 15 residues. Per germline, CDR1 WNHNN and CDR2 SYGVQD (reference sequence). The CDR3 sequence: CASSTSREGGYEQFF. For the CDR3, the DNA is TGCGCCAGCAGTACCTCAAGGGAGGGGGGCTATGAGCAGTTCTTC.